This is a list of T cell receptor beta chains from one sample in a study of blood T cells in healthy people across ages. TCRdb recomputed calls from the 5' RACE reads with MiXCR, one row per CDR3 protein. The table records hundreds of thousands of distinct CDR3 sequences, around two thirds of them present only once. Specimen: blood. The receptors come from a man aged 30 to 39 in good health. CDR3s include the opening cysteine and the closing phenylalanine or tryptophan. The order of the fields is D gene, J gene, clone size, V gene, CDR3 protein, CDR3 DNA. The D gene is left open where the match is weak. Size tells how often a clone was seen (once, few, many) or the class of an expanded clone, and some rows leave it out.

TRBD1 | TRBJ2-7 | few | TRBV3-1 | CASSRTGYNYEQYF | TGTGCCAGCAGCCGGACAGGGTACAACTACGAGCAGTACTTC
. | TRBJ2-3 | few | TRBV2 | CASMSGDTQYF | TGTGCCAGTATGTCCGGTGATACGCAGTATTTT
. | TRBJ2-5 | . | TRBV5-6 | CASSFLERETQYF | TGTGCCAGCAGCTTTTTAGAAAGGGAGACCCAGTACTTC
TRBD1 | TRBJ1-1 | many | TRBV7-2 | CASRLGQGAYTEAFF | TGTGCCAGCAGGCTGGGACAGGGGGCTTACACTGAAGCTTTCTTT
. | TRBJ2-5 | few | TRBV10-3 | CAIRGPTGETQYF | TGTGCCATCCGGGGGCCGACGGGAGAGACCCAGTACTTC
TRBD1 | TRBJ2-7 | . | TRBV15 | CATSRNAGGVDYEQYF | TGTGCCACCAGCAGAAATGCAGGGGGTGTAGACTACGAGCAGTACTTC
TRBD2 | TRBJ2-2 | . | TRBV20-1 | CSASPLAGGNTGELFF | TGCAGTGCTAGCCCTTTAGCGGGGGGTAACACCGGGGAGCTGTTTTTT
. | TRBJ2-5 | . | TRBV10-3 | CAISDQETQYF | TGTGCCATCAGTGACCAAGAGACCCAGTACTTC
TRBD1 | TRBJ2-7 | few | TRBV2 | CASTGTEIYEQYF | TGTGCCAGCACCGGGACAGAAATCTACGAGCAGTACTTC
. | TRBJ2-7 | . | TRBV6-1 | CASGAGGAGYEQYF | TGTGCCAGCGGTGCCGGGGGAGCAGGCTACGAGCAGTACTTC
TRBD2 | TRBJ2-3 | once | TRBV24-1 | CATSDQRASGARTDTQYF | TGTGCCACCAGTGACCAAAGGGCTAGCGGGGCCCGCACAGATACGCAGTATTTT
. | TRBJ2-7 | . | TRBV21-1 | CAGSKALPGSYEQYF | TGTGCCGGCAGCAAAGCGCTCCCAGGCTCCTACGAGCAGTACTTC
TRBD1 | TRBJ2-1 | . | TRBV27 | CASSGDREYYNEQFF | TGTGCCAGCAGTGGGGACAGGGAATACTACAATGAGCAGTTCTTC
. | TRBJ2-4 | . | TRBV27 | CASSLSGVGNIQYF | TGTGCCAGCAGTTTATCAGGGGTTGGGAACATTCAGTACTTC
TRBD2 | TRBJ2-1 | . | TRBV9 | CASSSGGRNNEQFF | TGTGCCAGCAGCAGCGGGGGGCGTAACAATGAGCAGTTCTTC
TRBD2 | TRBJ2-1 | . | TRBV7-9 | CASSHAQSGGAVYNEQFF | TGTGCCAGCAGCCACGCCCAAAGCGGGGGGGCGGTCTACAATGAGCAGTTCTTC
. | TRBJ2-6 | few | TRBV6-5 | CASSYLLGGGTGGANVLTF | TGTGCCAGCAGTTACCTACTGGGGGGAGGAACTGGGGGGGCCAACGTCCTGACTTTC
TRBD1 | TRBJ2-7 | few | TRBV20-1 | CSPTGTGPYEQYF | TGCAGTCCGACCGGGACAGGTCCTTACGAGCAGTACTTC
TRBD1 | TRBJ2-7 | . | TRBV5-6 | CASSPWTGGFEQYF | TGTGCCAGCAGCCCTTGGACAGGGGGCTTCGAGCAGTACTTC
. | TRBJ2-5 | . | TRBV12-3/TRBV12-4 | CASSLGRQGRGREEETQYF | TGTGCCAGCAGTTTAGGCCGACAGGGTCGGGGCAGGGAGGAAGAGACCCAGTACTTC
. | TRBJ2-7 | . | TRBV7-2 | CASSLYLGAEQYF | TGTGCCAGCAGCTTATACCTGGGTGCGGAGCAGTACTTC
TRBD1 | TRBJ1-5 | . | TRBV7-2 | CASSPQGAVNQPQHF | TGTGCCAGCAGCCCCCAGGGGGCGGTCAATCAGCCCCAGCATTTT
TRBD2 | TRBJ2-7 | . | TRBV9 | CASSASGGAVYEQYF | TGTGCCAGCAGCGCCAGCGGGGGGGCCGTCTACGAGCAGTACTTC
. | TRBJ2-1 | . | TRBV7-3 | CASSLSATKFNEQFF | TGTGCCAGCAGCTTATCCGCAACCAAATTTAATGAGCAGTTCTTC
TRBD1 | TRBJ2-5 | once | TRBV7-9 | CASRPGQAFQETQYF | TGTGCCAGCAGACCCGGACAGGCCTTCCAAGAGACCCAGTACTTC
TRBD1 | TRBJ2-2 | . | TRBV2 | CASSAGTETGELFF | TGTGCCAGCAGTGCCGGGACAGAAACCGGGGAGCTGTTTTTT